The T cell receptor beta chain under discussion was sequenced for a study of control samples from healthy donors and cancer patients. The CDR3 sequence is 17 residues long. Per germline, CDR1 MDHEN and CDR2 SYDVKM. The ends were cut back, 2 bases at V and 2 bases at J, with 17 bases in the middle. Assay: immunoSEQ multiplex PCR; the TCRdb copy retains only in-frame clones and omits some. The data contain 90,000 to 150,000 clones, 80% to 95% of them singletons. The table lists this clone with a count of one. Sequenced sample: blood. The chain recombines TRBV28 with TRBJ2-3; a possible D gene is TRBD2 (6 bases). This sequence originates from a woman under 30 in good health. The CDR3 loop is CASSLTWDSPHTDTQYF. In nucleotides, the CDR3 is TGTGCCAGCAGTTTAACCTGGGACTCTCCACACACAGATACGCAGTATTTT.